The rows below give T cell receptor beta chains drawn from one sample of a study of graft-versus-host responses after intestinal transplantation. These receptors have no known antigen. Sequencing used immunoSEQ multiplex PCR; TCRdb keeps in-frame clones, though not all of them. The sample contains 60,000 to 80,000 clones, less than 95% of which appear only once. The source material was unstimulated CD8+ T cells sorted from spleen or lymph node cells, sampled before intestinal transplant. These receptors all come from a human donor who received an intestinal transplant. CDR3s include the opening cysteine and the closing phenylalanine or tryptophan. D genes are given only for firm matches. The size field is filled for only some rows; it gives once, few, many or a size class.

CDR3 length,V gene,J gene,D gene,clone size,CDR3 DNA,CDR3 protein
15,TRBV19,TRBJ1-5,-,-,TGTGCCAGTAGTATGGTCGGGATCGCCAATCAGCCCCAGCATTTT,CASSMVGIANQPQHF
13,TRBV2,TRBJ2-7,-,-,TGTGCCAGCAGCGGTACAGGGAGTCACGAGCAGTACTTC,CASSGTGSHEQYF
14,TRBV9,TRBJ2-3,TRBD2,once,TGTGCCAGCAGCGTAGGGGTTAGCGGGGATACGCAGTATTTT,CASSVGVSGDTQYF
14,TRBV2,TRBJ1-6,-,-,TGTGCCAGCAGTGAAGGACCCCGGGGTTCACCCCTCCACTTT,CASSEGPRGSPLHF
14,TRBV15,TRBJ1-3,TRBD1,-,TGTGCCACCAGCGAGGGGGCGCGGGGAAACACCATATATTTT,CATSEGARGNTIYF
12,TRBV27,TRBJ1-1,-,-,TGTGCCAGCAGAGACTGGACAGCTGAAGCTTTCTTT,CASRDWTAEAFF
13,TRBV6-1,TRBJ2-7,-,-,TGTGCCAGCAGTGACCCGGGACAATACGAGCAGTACTTC,CASSDPGQYEQYF
16,TRBV6-5,TRBJ2-7,TRBD2,once,TGTGCCAGCAGTTCATTTCCCGGGACTAGCGGCTACGAGCAGTACTTC,CASSSFPGTSGYEQYF
11,TRBV9,TRBJ1-1,-,-,TGTGCCAGCAGTACGGGGTCCGAAGCTTTCTTT,CASSTGSEAFF
14,TRBV19,TRBJ1-6,-,-,TGTGCCAGTAGTATAGGAGGGTTCGGGTCACCCCTCCACTTT,CASSIGGFGSPLHF
12,TRBV25-1,TRBJ2-7,TRBD1,-,TGTGCCAGCAGAGAGGGGGCCGGCGAGCAGTACTTC,CASREGAGEQYF
17,TRBV7-9,TRBJ1-2,-,-,TGTGCCAGCAGCTTAGCGCTGGGAGGGAGGGTCGACTATGGCTACACCTTC,CASSLALGGRVDYGYTF
13,TRBV27,TRBJ1-2,-,-,TGTGCCAGCAGTTTATCCCCGGTCACTGGCTACACCTTC,CASSLSPVTGYTF
14,TRBV10-1,TRBJ1-2,-,-,TGCGCCAGCAGTGAAGGACGGGGAAACTATGGCTACACCTTC,CASSEGRGNYGYTF
14,TRBV7-6,TRBJ2-3,-,-,TGTGCCAGCAGCTTAGCTGGGGGGGCGGATACGCAGTATTTT,CASSLAGGADTQYF
11,TRBV2,TRBJ2-7,TRBD1,-,TGTGCCAGCACTACAGGGGGCGAGCAGTACTTC,CASTTGGEQYF
15,TRBV2,TRBJ1-6,-,-,TGTGCCAGCAGTGGGGGCCACTCCTATAATTCACCCCTCCACTTT,CASSGGHSYNSPLHF
15,TRBV7-9,TRBJ2-6,-,-,TGTGCCAGCAGCCCCCATCCGGCTGGGGCCAACGTCCTGACTTTC,CASSPHPAGANVLTF
14,TRBV12-5,TRBJ2-5,-,-,TGTGCTAGTGCCCAACCGGGGGGCCGGGAGACCCAGTACTTC,CASAQPGGRETQYF
16,TRBV9,TRBJ1-3,TRBD1,-,TGTGCCAGCAGCGTCCGGGACAGCGGCTCTGGAAACACCATATATTTT,CASSVRDSGSGNTIYF
13,TRBV11-2,TRBJ2-1,-,-,TGTGCCAGCAGCCAGGGGAGCGGGGATGAGCAGTTCTTC,CASSQGSGDEQFF
16,TRBV4-1,TRBJ1-4,TRBD1,once,TGCGCCAGCAGCCGGACGACAGGGGTGGAGAATGAAAAACTGTTTTTT,CASSRTTGVENEKLFF
13,TRBV13,TRBJ2-7,-,-,TGTGCCAGCAGCTCCGGGACTTCGGACGAGCAGTACTTC,CASSSGTSDEQYF
17,TRBV5-1,TRBJ1-3,-,-,TGCGCCAGCAGCCCTTGGCATCCAGCGGACTCTGGAAACACCATATATTTT,CASSPWHPADSGNTIYF
17,TRBV4-2,TRBJ1-5,-,-,TGTGCCAGCAGCCAAGCTACAGGGAGCTATAGCAATCAGCCCCAGCATTTT,CASSQATGSYSNQPQHF
15,TRBV9,TRBJ2-1,TRBD2,few,TGTGCCAGCAGCCCTGGGACTAGCGGGGCCGGGGAGCAGTTCTTC,CASSPGTSGAGEQFF
11,TRBV11-2,TRBJ2-7,-,-,TGTGCCAGCAGCTTAGCGTCCGAGCAGTACTTC,CASSLASEQYF
14,TRBV5-1,TRBJ1-1,TRBD1,once,TGCGCCAGCAGCTTTCCAGGGGGCGTTACTGAAGCTTTCTTT,CASSFPGGVTEAFF
13,TRBV27,TRBJ1-1,-,-,TGTGCCAGCAGTTTATCCGGGTTGACTGAAGCTTTCTTT,CASSLSGLTEAFF
17,TRBV5-1,TRBJ2-3,TRBD2,-,TGCGCCAGCAGCACTGAGGGACTAGCGGCCCCGTGGGATACGCAGTATTTT,CASSTEGLAAPWDTQYF